This is a list of T cell receptor beta chains from one sample in a study of CD8+CD57+ T cells in acquired aplastic anemia. In TCRdb, the reads were re-called with MiXCR into one record per CDR3 protein. The repertoire holds some 200,000 distinct CDR3 sequences, with approximately 57% as singletons. Sequencing was carried out using sorted CD4+, CD8+, or CD8+CD57+ T cells (not recorded which) from PBMCs. Receptor source: a human donor in good health. CDR3s include the opening cysteine and the closing phenylalanine or tryptophan. A D gene is named only where the DNA matches it firmly. Size values are once, few and many counts, or a class for expanded clones, and some rows have none.

TRBV7-9	16	TRBJ1-1	TRBD1	-	TGTGCCAGCAGCTTATGGGGGGACAGATTGAACACTGAAGCTTTCTTT	CASSLWGDRLNTEAFF
TRBV9	12	TRBJ2-1	-	many	TGTGCCAGCAGCGTGGGCCATAGTGAGCAGTTCTTC	CASSVGHSEQFF
TRBV7-2	17	TRBJ1-4	-	-	TGTGCCAGCAGCCCAGATAACAGGGAAGCCTACAATGAAAAACTGTTTTTT	CASSPDNREAYNEKLFF
TRBV25-1	12	TRBJ2-1	-	-	TGTGCCAGCAGTGAATATTATTATGAGCAGTTCTTC	CASSEYYYEQFF
TRBV5-1	14	TRBJ1-5	-	few	TGCGCCAGCAGCTTGGCCATGGGCGGTCAGCCCCAGCATTTT	CASSLAMGGQPQHF
TRBV7-9	16	TRBJ1-1	TRBD1	-	TGTGCCAGCAGCTTGTGGAGGGGGCAGCTGAACACTGAAGCTTTCTTT	CASSLWRGQLNTEAFF
TRBV19	15	TRBJ2-6	-	once	TGTGCCAGTAGTGGTTTGGGGTCTGGGGCCAACGTCCTGACTTTC	CASSGLGSGANVLTF
TRBV7-3	14	TRBJ2-7	-	-	TGTGCCAGCAGCCCCACAATTGGCTCCTACGAGCAGTACTTC	CASSPTIGSYEQYF
TRBV24-1	13	TRBJ1-5	-	-	TGTGCCACCAGTGATTTAGGGTCTCAGCCCCAGCATTTT	CATSDLGSQPQHF
TRBV7-3	20	TRBJ2-5	-	-	TGTGCCAGCAGCTTAAGGCGGGACACTGGGCTCACCGGGGACGAAGAGACCCAGTACTTC	CASSLRRDTGLTGDEETQYF
TRBV29-1	9	TRBJ1-1	TRBD1	-	TGCAGCGTGACAGGGGGGAATTTCTTT	CSVTGGNFF
TRBV20-1	11	TRBJ1-2	-	-	TGCAGTGCTAGAGGTCCGCATGGCTACACCTTC	CSARGPHGYTF
TRBV5-4	15	TRBJ1-2	TRBD1	-	TGTGCCAGCAGCTTGTGGACGACAGGGGAGAATGGCTACACCTTC	CASSLWTTGENGYTF
TRBV24-1	14	TRBJ2-5	-	many	TGTGCCACCAGAAGTGCAGGTCGGGAGGAGACCCAGTACTTC	CATRSAGREETQYF
TRBV7-3	15	TRBJ2-7	-	many	TGTGCCAGCAGCTTATTGGACCGCCCTATGGACGAGCAGTACTTC	CASSLLDRPMDEQYF
TRBV9	12	TRBJ1-4	-	-	TGTGCCAGCAGCACAGAGAGCGAAAAACTGTTTTTT	CASSTESEKLFF
TRBV25-1	13	TRBJ1-2	-	-	TGTGCCAGCAGTTTACGCCGGGAAGATGGCTACACCTTC	CASSLRREDGYTF
TRBV12-3/TRBV12-4	13	TRBJ1-1	TRBD1	once	TGTGCCAGCAGCCGGGACAGAGGGGGCGAAGCTTTCTTT	CASSRDRGGEAFF
TRBV9	17	TRBJ2-2	-	-	TGTGCCAGCAGCGACCCTAGACTGCTCCCGTGGGCCGGGGAGCTGTTTTTT	CASSDPRLLPWAGELFF
TRBV7-9	16	TRBJ2-7	TRBD1	-	TGTGCCAGCAGCTTACCCCCGGGACAGGGGCCCTACGAGCAGTACTTC	CASSLPPGQGPYEQYF
TRBV5-1	18	TRBJ2-7	TRBD2	many	TGCGCCAGCAGCTTGGACCCTAGAACGACTAGCACCTCCTACGAGCAGTACTTC	CASSLDPRTTSTSYEQYF